The clone carrying this T cell receptor beta chain was seen many times. Antigen unknown. Germline V lookup: CDR1 SEHNR, CDR2 FQNEAQ (reference sequence). V lost 7 bases and J 6 bases, leaving 16 bases between the germline ends. The CDR3 sequence is 13 residues long. TCRdb independently ran MiXCR on the reads; one entry per CDR3 protein. This table has under 600,000 distinct CDR3 sequences, 15% to 20% appearing once. This sample is drawn from a study of T cell repertoires in cytomegalovirus infection. Across the study: Both CMV infection and a matching HLA type were indicated by public TCR beta signatures. Study results and caveats: What dominated the ex vivo response were HLA-C-restricted CMV-specific TCR beta clonotypes. Identification of carriers of CMV plus the relevant HLA was performed using cumulative public TCR beta family frequency.

The sequenced material came from CD8+ T cells from PBMCs. V and J are TRBV7-9 and TRBJ2-7, with D perhaps assigned TRBD1 or TRBD2 (5 bases each). This receptor was obtained from a human donor in good health (CMV status not recorded). Some clones in this sample may be carry-over from other donors' samples. DNA for the CDR3: TGTGCCAGCAAAACACCGGGACCGAGCGAGCAGTACTTC. Its protein is CASKTPGPSEQYF.